The 12 T cell receptor beta chains listed next were all sequenced from one sample in a study of shared clonotypes between healthy human individuals (dated by TCRdb to the early 2020s). Preparation of the library involved the immunoSEQ multiplex PCR assay. TCRdb limited this immuneACCESS table to in-frame rearrangements with V and J called. A share of clones is missing; checked studies link under half to unresolved V genes, and the rest is unexplained. The sample has about 480,000 clones on record, around 79% of them singletons. The ten largest clones take up 13% of the sample. Sequencing was done on a sample of PBMCs. Every receptor here comes from a woman between 40 and 55 years old in good health. Some clones in this sample may be carry-over from other donors' samples.

The count of this clone is one. This sample includes further DNA sequences coding for the same CDR3. The chain combines TRBV28 with TRBJ1-2, with 7 bases matching TRBD1. Germline assignment: CDR1 MDHEN and CDR2 SYDVKM. The CDR3 length is 13 residues. J gave up 4 bases and V 5 bases, and 4 bases lay outside the gene matches. In nucleotides, the CDR3 is TGTGCCAGCAGTCGGACAGGACTCTATGGCTACACCTTC. As protein: CASSRTGLYGYTF.

V usage is TRBV29-1 and J usage is TRBJ2-7, with D perhaps TRBD2 (6 bases). Per the germline V gene, CDR1 is SQVTM and CDR2 is ANQGSEA. The V gene lost 7 bases and the J gene lost 2 bases, with 15 bases spanning the gap. There are 13 residues in the CDR3. The CDR3 protein is CSATGTGTYEQYF. As DNA, the CDR3 is TGCAGCGCAACCGGGACTGGAACCTACGAGCAGTACTTC.

This chain links TRBV10-2 with TRBJ1-1; 8 nucleotides agree with TRBD1. From germline, CDR1 is WSHSY and CDR2 SAAADI. V shed 6 bases, J shed 0 bases, and the junction held 9 bases outside the gene matches. The CDR3 length is 16 residues. CDR3 residues: CASSMTGEPLNTEAFF. CDR3 sequence (DNA): TGCGCCAGCAGCATGACAGGGGAGCCCCTGAACACTGAAGCTTTCTTT.

The chain couples TRBV5-1 to TRBJ2-5; the D is unclear. This CDR3 has 16 amino acids. CDR1 is SGHRS, CDR2 YFSETQ, per germline. V lost 1 base to trimming and J lost 0 bases, with 13 bases between them. CDR3 loop: CASSLNSRSDQETQYF. Written as DNA, the CDR3 is TGCGCCAGCAGCTTGAATTCCAGGTCAGACCAAGAGACCCAGTACTTC. Using reference TRBV5-1 and TRBJ2-5 for the parts outside the CDR3, the full variable domain is KAGVTQTPRYLIKTRGQQVTLSCSPISGHRSVSWYQQTPGQGLQFLFEYFSETQRNKGNFPGRFSGRQFSNSRSEMNVSTLELGDSALYLCASSLNSRSDQETQYFGPGTRLLVL.

The CDR3 spells CASSFTSGPNTGELFF. The DNA for the CDR3 is TGTGCCAGCAGCTTCACTAGCGGACCCAACACCGGGGAGCTGTTTTTT. The chain links TRBV7-2 to TRBJ2-2, with TRBD2 matching 8 bases. The CDR3 length is 16 residues. Germline V lookup: CDR1 SGHTA, CDR2 FQGNSA. Trimming took 3 bases from V and 2 from J; bases not matched to a gene: 5. Full variable domain (remainder filled in from reference TRBV7-2 and TRBJ2-2): GAGVSQSPSNKVTEKGKDVELRCDPISGHTALYWYRQSLGQGLEFLIYFQGNSAPDKSGLPSDRFSAERTGGSVSTLTIQRTQQEDSAVYLCASSFTSGPNTGELFFGEGSRLTVL.

J is TRBJ2-3 and V is TRBV6-4; tentative D call: TRBD2 (5 bases). Trimming pared 0 bases from V and 0 bases from J, leaving 10 bases between. The germline gives CDR1 MRHNA, CDR2 SNTAGT. This CDR3 comprises 16 residues. The CDR3 protein is CASSDSLATSTDTQYF. As DNA, the CDR3 is TGTGCCAGCAGTGACTCGTTAGCGACAAGCACAGATACGCAGTATTTT.

This clone showed up just once. V gene TRBV5-1 combines with J gene TRBJ2-3, with D maybe TRBD1 (5 bases). Trimming shortened V by 0 bases and J by 0 bases, and 17 bases separated the two germline ends. The length of the CDR3 is 18 residues. The germline gives CDR1 SGHRS, CDR2 YFSETQ. CDR3 coding DNA: TGCGCCAGCAGCTTGGCAGGCAGGGCCGATGTAAGCACAGATACGCAGTATTTT. This sequence encodes CASSLAGRADVSTDTQYF.

This sequence joins TRBV5-1 and TRBJ1-1; D uncertain. Trimming left V 1 base short and J 0 bases short, with 7 bases between. This CDR3 contains 14 residues. Germline lookup yields CDR1 SGHRS and CDR2 YFSETQ. The CDR3: CASSLFSMNTEAFF. The DNA for the CDR3 is TGCGCCAGCAGCTTGTTCAGCATGAACACTGAAGCTTTCTTT.

A single count supports this clone. The chain uses TRBV11-1 and TRBJ2-1; a weak D match, TRBD2 (6 bases). Germline V CDR1 and CDR2: SGHAT, FQDESV (reference sequence). The CDR3 runs 13 residues. V lost 2 bases, J lost 9 bases, and 11 bases lay in between. This chain's CDR3 is CASSLLRGSEQFF. CDR3 nucleotide sequence: TGTGCCAGCAGCTTACTCCGGGGGTCTGAGCAGTTCTTC.

The gene calls are TRBV10-3 and TRBJ2-5, with 13 bases that match TRBD2. J was trimmed by 3 bases and V by 4 bases; bases with no gene match: 11. Germline V gene data show CDR1 as ENHRY and CDR2 as SYGVKD. The CDR3 length is 18 residues. CDR3: CAISALGLAGIPKETQYF. The CDR3 region has the DNA TGTGCCATCAGTGCCTTGGGACTAGCGGGAATCCCTAAAGAGACCCAGTACTTC.

This chain joins TRBV15 and TRBJ2-7, with a possible D match to TRBD2 (6 bases). Per germline, CDR1 LNHNV and CDR2 YYDKDF (reference sequence). This CDR3 spans 18 amino acids. Trimming cost V 0 bases and J 4 bases, with 22 bases left between them. CDR3: CATSRETYRGWRVYEQYF. The CDR3 bases are TGTGCCACCAGCAGAGAGACCTACCGGGGGTGGAGAGTTTACGAGCAGTACTTC. The full variable domain, with the rest looked up from reference TRBV15 and TRBJ2-7, is DAMVIQNPRYQVTQFGKPVTLSCSQTLNHNVMYWYQQKSSQAPKLLFHYYDKDFNNEADTPDNFQSRRPNTSFCFLDIRSPGLGDTAMYLCATSRETYRGWRVYEQYFGPGTRLTVT.

V gene TRBV11-2 combines with J gene TRBJ1-2, with D unresolved. V lost 5 bases, J lost 2 bases, and 9 bases lay in between. The CDR3 sequence is 13 residues long. Germline V gives CDR1 SGHAT, CDR2 FQNNGV. The CDR3 sequence: CASSLDANYGYTF. The CDR3 nucleotides read TGTGCCAGCAGCCTCGACGCGAACTATGGCTACACCTTC.